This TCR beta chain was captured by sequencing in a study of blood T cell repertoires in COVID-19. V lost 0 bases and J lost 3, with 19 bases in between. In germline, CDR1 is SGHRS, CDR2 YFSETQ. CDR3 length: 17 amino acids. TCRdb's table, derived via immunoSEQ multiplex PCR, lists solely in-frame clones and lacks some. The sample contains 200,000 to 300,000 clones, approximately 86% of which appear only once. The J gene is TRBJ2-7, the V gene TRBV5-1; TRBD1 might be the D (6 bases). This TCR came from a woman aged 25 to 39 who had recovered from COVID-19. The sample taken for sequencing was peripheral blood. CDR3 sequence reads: CASSLGRAGATDYEQYF. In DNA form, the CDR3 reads TGCGCCAGCAGCTTGGGTAGGGCAGGGGCAACTGACTACGAGCAGTACTTC.